The clone carrying this T cell receptor beta chain appeared a few times. Its specificity is unknown. Germline V lookup: CDR1 DFQATT, CDR2 SNEGSKA (reference sequence). V was clipped by 1 base and J by 4 bases, with 6 bases between them. The CDR3 covers 12 residues. It was through 5'RACE template switching that TCR cDNA was made, with a universal primer site and UMIs added. TCRdb itself ran the 5' RACE reads through MiXCR, one entry per CDR3 protein. The table has around 500,000 distinct CDR3 sequences, roughly a fifth seen once; the top ten hold about 16%. This specimen comes from a study of T cells after yellow fever vaccination. Study information: Those fractions that held only low numbers of cells were prepared using the SMART-Seq v4 Ultra Low Input RNA kit.

Study-wide findings and caveats: Primary-vaccination clones mostly resurfaced post-booster (less than 98% CD4, about 87% CD8). Peaking faster, on day 5 versus 15, the secondary response was nonetheless weaker.

The sequencing used PBMCs, collected around 3 weeks after the first yellow fever vaccination. This receptor was identified in a man aged 18 to 30 who received the YFV17D yellow fever vaccine. V usage is TRBV20-1 and J usage is TRBJ2-3; D gene uncertain. The CDR3 loop reads CSARGGADTQYF. The CDR3 DNA follows: TGCAGTGCTAGAGGTGGTGCAGATACGCAGTATTTT.